The following is a T cell receptor (beta chain) sequence with its context. Antigen specificity is unknown. The V end was cut by 4 bases, the J end by 4 bases, with 20 bases between. The CDR3 runs to 16 residues. These data belong to a study of post-analysis software for immune sequencing data. Turning to the study itself: The cohort encompassed relapsing-remitting, secondary progressive and progressive-relapsing multiple sclerosis disease courses. Findings of the study overall: By F measure, strong co-clustering occurred among samples prepared in the same batch. Elevated frequency relative to controls characterized roughly 5 TRBV segments in patients, TRBV5-6, TRBV5-1 and TRBV20-1 among them. Normalized Chao1 diversity was significantly reduced in patients versus controls.

Unique-molecular-identifier-tagged TCR beta cDNA libraries were used. TCRdb re-analysed the PCR reads in MiXCR, keeping a single row per CDR3 protein. This repertoire shows approximately 630,000 distinct CDR3 sequences, 55% to 60% found once; its top ten account for about 10%. The source material was blood. The chain carries TRBV12-3 or TRBV12-4 and TRBJ2-7; D gene ambiguous. The receptor comes from a girl aged 2 to 10 with multiple sclerosis. The CDR3 loop reads CASSYTMGRNTYEQYF. CDR3 coding DNA: TGTGCCAGCAGTTACACCATGGGCCGAAATACTTACGAGCAGTACTTC.